This T cell receptor beta chain comes out of a study of blood T cell repertoires in COVID-19. This CDR3 spans 16 amino acids. The V gene's germline CDR1 is LGHNT and CDR2 FRNRAP. V was cut by 5 bases and J by 0 bases, with 14 bases left in between. Sequencing was performed with immunoSEQ multiplex PCR; in TCRdb, only in-frame clones are kept and a portion is missing. Among almost 200,000 clones listed, about 85% were seen once. This TCR derives from a man in his sixties with COVID-19, enrolled during active disease. The rearrangement uses TRBV12-5 and TRBJ1-3; D is undetermined. Sequencing used peripheral blood. The CDR3: CASGLFSGSSGNTIYF. CDR3 in DNA: TGTGCTAGTGGTCTATTTAGCGGTAGCTCTGGAAACACCATATATTTT.